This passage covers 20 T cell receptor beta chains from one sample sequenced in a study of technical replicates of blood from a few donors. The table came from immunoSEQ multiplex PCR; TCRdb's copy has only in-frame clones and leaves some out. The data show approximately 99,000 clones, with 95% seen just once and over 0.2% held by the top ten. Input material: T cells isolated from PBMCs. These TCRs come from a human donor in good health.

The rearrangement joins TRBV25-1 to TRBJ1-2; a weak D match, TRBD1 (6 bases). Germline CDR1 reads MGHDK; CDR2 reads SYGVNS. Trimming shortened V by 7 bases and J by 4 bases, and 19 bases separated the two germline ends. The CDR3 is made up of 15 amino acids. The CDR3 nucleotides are TGTGCCAGCACCCCAAAGGGGGGGGACCTCTATGGCTACACCTTC. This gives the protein CASTPKGGDLYGYTF.

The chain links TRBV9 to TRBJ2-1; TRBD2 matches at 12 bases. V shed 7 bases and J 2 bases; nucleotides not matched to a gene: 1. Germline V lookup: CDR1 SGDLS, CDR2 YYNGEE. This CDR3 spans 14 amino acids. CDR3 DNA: TGTGCCAGCCGACTAGCGGGGGCCTACAATGAGCAGTTCTTC. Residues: CASRLAGAYNEQFF.

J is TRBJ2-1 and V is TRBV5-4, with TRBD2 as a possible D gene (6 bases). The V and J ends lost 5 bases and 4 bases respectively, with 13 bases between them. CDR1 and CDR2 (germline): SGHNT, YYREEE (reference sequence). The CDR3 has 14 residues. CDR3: CASSRRTTYNEQFF. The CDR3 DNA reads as TGTGCCAGCAGTCGAAGGACTACTTACAATGAGCAGTTCTTC.

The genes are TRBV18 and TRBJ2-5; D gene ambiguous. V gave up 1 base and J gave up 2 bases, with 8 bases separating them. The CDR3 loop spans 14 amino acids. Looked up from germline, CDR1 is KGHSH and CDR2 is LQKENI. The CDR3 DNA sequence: TGTGCCAGCTCACCACTCGAGTTACAAGAGACCCAGTACTTC. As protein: CASSPLELQETQYF.

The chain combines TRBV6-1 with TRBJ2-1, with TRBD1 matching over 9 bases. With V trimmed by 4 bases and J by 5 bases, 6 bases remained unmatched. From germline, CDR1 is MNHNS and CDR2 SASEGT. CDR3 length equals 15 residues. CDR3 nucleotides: TGTGCCAGCAGTGGTTCACAGGGGGCCCACAATGAGCAGTTCTTC. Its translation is CASSGSQGAHNEQFF.

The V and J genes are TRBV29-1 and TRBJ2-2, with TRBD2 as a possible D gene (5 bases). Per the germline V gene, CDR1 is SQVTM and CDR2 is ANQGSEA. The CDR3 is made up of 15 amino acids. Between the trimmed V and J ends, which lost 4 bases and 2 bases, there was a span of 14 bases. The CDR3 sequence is CSVGSRELNTGELFF. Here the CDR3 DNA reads TGCAGCGTTGGTAGTAGGGAGCTAAACACCGGGGAGCTGTTTTTT.

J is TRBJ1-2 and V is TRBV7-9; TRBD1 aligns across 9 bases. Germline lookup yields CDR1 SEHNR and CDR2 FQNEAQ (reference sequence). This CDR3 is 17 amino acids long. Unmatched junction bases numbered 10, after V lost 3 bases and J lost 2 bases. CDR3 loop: CASSLPTGTGLNYGYTF. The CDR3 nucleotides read TGTGCCAGCAGCTTGCCAACCGGGACAGGGCTAAACTATGGCTACACCTTC.

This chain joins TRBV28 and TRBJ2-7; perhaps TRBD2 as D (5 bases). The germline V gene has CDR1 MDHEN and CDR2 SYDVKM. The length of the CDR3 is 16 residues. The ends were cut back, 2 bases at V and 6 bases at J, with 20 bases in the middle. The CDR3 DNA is TGTGCCAGCAGTTTAGGGGTACTAGTATATGGAGGCGAGCAGTACTTC. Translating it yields CASSLGVLVYGGEQYF. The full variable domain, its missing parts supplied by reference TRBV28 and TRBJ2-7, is DVKVTQSSRYLVKRTGEKVFLECVQDMDHENMFWYRQDPGLGLRLIYFSYDVKMKEKGDIPEGYSVSREKKERFSLILESASTNQTSMYLCASSLGVLVYGGEQYFGPGTRLTVT.

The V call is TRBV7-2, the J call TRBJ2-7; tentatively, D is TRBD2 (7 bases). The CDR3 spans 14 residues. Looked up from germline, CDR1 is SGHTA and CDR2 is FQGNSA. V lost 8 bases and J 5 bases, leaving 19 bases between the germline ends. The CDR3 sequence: CASLPRGTKNEQYF. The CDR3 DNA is TGTGCCAGCCTTCCAAGGGGGACTAAAAACGAGCAGTACTTC.

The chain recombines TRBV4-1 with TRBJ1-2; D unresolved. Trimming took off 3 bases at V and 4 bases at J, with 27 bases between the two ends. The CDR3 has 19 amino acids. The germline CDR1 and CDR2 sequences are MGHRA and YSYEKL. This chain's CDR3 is CASSHGTEKKGDFRYGYTF. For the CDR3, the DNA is TGCGCCAGCAGCCATGGCACCGAGAAAAAGGGAGATTTTCGCTATGGCTACACCTTC.

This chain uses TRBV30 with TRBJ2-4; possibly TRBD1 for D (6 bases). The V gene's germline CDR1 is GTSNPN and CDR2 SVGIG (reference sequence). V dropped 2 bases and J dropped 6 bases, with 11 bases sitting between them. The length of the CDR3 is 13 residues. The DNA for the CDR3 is TGTGCCTGGAGTTCAGGGGTTGGAAACATTCAGTACTTC. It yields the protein CAWSSGVGNIQYF.

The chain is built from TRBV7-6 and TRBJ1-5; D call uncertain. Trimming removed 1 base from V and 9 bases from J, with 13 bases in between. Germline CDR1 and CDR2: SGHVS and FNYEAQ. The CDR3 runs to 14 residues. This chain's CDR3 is CASSLETAEGPQHF. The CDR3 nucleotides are TGTGCCAGCAGCTTAGAGACGGCGGAGGGGCCCCAGCATTTT.

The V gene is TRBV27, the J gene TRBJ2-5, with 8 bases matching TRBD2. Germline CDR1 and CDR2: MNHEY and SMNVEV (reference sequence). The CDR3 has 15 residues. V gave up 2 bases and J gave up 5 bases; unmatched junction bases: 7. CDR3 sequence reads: CASSLAGGIRETQYF. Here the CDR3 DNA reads TGTGCCAGCAGTTTAGCGGGGGGCATTAGGGAGACCCAGTACTTC.

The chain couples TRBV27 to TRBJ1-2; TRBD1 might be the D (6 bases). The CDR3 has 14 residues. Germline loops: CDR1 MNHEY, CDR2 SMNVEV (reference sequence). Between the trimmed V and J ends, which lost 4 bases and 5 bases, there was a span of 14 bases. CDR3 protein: CASSSIRDIYGYTF. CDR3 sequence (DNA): TGTGCCAGCAGTTCAATAAGGGACATATATGGCTACACCTTC.

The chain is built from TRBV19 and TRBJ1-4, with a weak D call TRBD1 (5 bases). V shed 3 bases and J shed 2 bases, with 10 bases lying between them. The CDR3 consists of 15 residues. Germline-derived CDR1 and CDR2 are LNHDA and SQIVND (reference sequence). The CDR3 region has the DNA TGTGCCAGTAGTATGCAGGGATCGACTAATGAAAAACTGTTTTTT. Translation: CASSMQGSTNEKLFF.

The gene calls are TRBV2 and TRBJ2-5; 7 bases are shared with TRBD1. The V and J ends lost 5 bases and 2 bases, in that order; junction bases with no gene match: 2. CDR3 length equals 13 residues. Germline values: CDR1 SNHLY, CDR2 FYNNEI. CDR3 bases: TGTGCCAGCAGTCGGGACAGACAAGAGACCCAGTACTTC. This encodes CASSRDRQETQYF.

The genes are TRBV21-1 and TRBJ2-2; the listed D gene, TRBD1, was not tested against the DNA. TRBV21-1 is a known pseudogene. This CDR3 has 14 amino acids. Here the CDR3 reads CASSGSGVTGELFF. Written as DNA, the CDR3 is TGTGCCAGCAGCGGGTCAGGGGTCACCGGGGAGCTGTTTTTT.

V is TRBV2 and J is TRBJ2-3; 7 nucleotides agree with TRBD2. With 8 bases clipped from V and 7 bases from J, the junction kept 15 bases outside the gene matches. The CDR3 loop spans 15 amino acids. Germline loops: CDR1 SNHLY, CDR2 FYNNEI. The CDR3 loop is CASLELLAGENTQYF. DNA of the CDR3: TGTGCCAGCCTCGAACTGCTGGCGGGGGAAAATACGCAGTATTTT.

In DNA form, the CDR3 reads TGTGCCAGCTCACCACCGGGACAGGGGTATGGCTACACCTTC. Translated: CASSPPGQGYGYTF. This rearrangement joins TRBV18 to TRBJ1-2; 10 bases fit TRBD1. The germline V gene has CDR1 KGHSH and CDR2 LQKENI. The junction had 0 bases not matched to a gene; V was cut back by 0 bases and J by 5 bases. This CDR3 spans 14 amino acids.

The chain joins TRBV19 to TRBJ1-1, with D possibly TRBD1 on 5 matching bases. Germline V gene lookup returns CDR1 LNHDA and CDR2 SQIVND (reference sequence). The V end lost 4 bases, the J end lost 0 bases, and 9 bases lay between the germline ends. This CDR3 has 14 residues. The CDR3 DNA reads TGTGCCAGTAGTACCCAGGGCTTGAACACTGAAGCTTTCTTT. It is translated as CASSTQGLNTEAFF.